The TCR beta chain described here comes from a study of blood T cell repertoires in COVID-19. About the research overall: Researchers got acute and convalescent COVID-19 samples from the United States, Italy and Spain. In each case, the material was cDNA or gDNA derived from T cells, B-cell-depleted T cells, or PBMCs.

In terms of age and location, participants ranged from roughly 18 to 90 years and lived in approximately 24 US areas. Participants had their cohort set by participant-reported clinical history. Produced via immunoSEQ multiplex PCR; TCRdb's table is partial and in-frame only. The table lists 200,000 to 300,000 clones, more than 70% of them singletons, with roughly 2.3% in the top ten. This clonotype was sampled from a middle-aged woman with acute COVID-19. Sequencing was performed on PBMCs or T cells enriched from blood (not recorded which).

CDR3 protein: CASSGIDRVISNYGYTF. CDR3 in DNA: TGTGCCAGTAGTGGGATCGACAGGGTCATCAGTAACTATGGCTACACCTTC. V is TRBV19 and J is TRBJ1-2; 7 bases map to TRBD1. The CDR3 covers 17 residues. Trimming removed 5 bases from V and 1 base from J; junction bases left unmatched: 13. CDR1 is LNHDA, CDR2 SQIVND, per germline (reference sequence).